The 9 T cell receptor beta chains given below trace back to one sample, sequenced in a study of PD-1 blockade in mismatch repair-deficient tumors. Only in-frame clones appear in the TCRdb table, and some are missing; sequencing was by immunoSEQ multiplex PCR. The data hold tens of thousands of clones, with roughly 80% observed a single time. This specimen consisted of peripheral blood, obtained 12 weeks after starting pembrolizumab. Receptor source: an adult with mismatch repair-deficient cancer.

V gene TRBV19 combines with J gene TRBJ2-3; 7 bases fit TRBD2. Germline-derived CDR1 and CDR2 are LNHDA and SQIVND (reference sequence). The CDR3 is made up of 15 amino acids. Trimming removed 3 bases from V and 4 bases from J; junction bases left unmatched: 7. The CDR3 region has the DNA TGTGCCAGTAGTATCGGACAAGGGAGGGCAGATACGCAGTATTTT. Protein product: CASSIGQGRADTQYF.

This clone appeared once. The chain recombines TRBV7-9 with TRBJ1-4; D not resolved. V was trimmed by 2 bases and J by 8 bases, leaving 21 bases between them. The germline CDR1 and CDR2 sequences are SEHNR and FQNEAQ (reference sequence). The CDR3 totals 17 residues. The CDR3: CASSLSRVQTRREKLFF. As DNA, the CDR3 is TGTGCCAGCAGCTTATCGCGCGTACAGACCCGGCGGGAAAAACTGTTTTTT.

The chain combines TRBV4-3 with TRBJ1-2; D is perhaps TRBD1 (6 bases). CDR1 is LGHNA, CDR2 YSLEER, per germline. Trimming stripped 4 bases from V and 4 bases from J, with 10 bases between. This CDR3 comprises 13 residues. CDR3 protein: CASSPRGGYGYTF. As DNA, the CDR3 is TGCGCCAGCAGCCCCAGGGGAGGCTATGGCTACACCTTC.

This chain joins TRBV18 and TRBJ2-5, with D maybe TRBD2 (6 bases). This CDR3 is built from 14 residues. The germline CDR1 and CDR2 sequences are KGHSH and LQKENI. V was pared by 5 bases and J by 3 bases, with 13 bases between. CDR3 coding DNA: TGTGCCAGCTCAAGGCGTACGGGAGAAGAGACCCAGTACTTC. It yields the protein CASSRRTGEETQYF.

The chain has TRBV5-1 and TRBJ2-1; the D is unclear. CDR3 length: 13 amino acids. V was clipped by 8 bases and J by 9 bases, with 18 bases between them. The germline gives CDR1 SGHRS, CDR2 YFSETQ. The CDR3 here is CASTRKDYGEQFF. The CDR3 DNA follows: TGCGCCAGTACCCGGAAGGATTATGGTGAGCAGTTCTTC. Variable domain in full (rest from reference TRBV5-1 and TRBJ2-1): KAGVTQTPRYLIKTRGQQVTLSCSPISGHRSVSWYQQTPGQGLQFLFEYFSETQRNKGNFPGRFSGRQFSNSRSEMNVSTLELGDSALYLCASTRKDYGEQFFGPGTRLTVL.

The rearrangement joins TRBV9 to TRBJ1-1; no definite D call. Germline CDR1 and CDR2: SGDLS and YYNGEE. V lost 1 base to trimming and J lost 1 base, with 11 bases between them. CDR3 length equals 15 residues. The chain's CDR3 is CASSVKGTENTEAFF. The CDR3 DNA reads TGTGCCAGCAGCGTAAAGGGAACGGAGAACACTGAAGCTTTCTTT. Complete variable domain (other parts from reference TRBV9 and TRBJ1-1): DSGVTQTPKHLITATGQRVTLRCSPRSGDLSVYWYQQSLDQGLQFLIQYYNGEERAKGNILERFSAQQFPDLHSELNLSSLELGDSALYFCASSVKGTENTEAFFGQGTRLTVV.

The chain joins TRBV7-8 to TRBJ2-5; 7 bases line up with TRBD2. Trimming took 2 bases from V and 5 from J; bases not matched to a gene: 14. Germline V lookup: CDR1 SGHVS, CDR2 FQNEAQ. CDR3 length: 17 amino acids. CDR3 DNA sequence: TGTGCCAGCAGCTTACGGGCGGCGGGAGTTCTAGGGGAGACCCAGTACTTC. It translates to CASSLRAAGVLGETQYF.

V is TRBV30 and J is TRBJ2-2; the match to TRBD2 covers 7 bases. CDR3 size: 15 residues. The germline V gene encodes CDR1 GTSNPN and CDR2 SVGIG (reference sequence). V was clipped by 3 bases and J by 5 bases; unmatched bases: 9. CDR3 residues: CAWRLRGSMTGELFF. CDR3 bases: TGTGCCTGGAGACTACGCGGGAGTATGACCGGGGAGCTGTTTTTT.

The CDR3 sequence: CASSFREEAEAFF. In nucleotides, the CDR3 is TGTGCCAGCAGTTTTAGGGAGGAGGCTGAAGCTTTCTTT. The V call is TRBV2, the J call TRBJ1-1; D unresolved. V was clipped by 5 bases and J by 6 bases, with 13 bases between them. In germline, CDR1 is SNHLY, CDR2 FYNNEI. The CDR3 totals 13 residues.